The present entry profiles one TCR beta chain with its context. No cognate antigen has been identified for it. Per-base qualities were not stored, and no clone one base away is much larger. The sample originates from a study of vaccination and CD4 T cells after COVID-19 (dated by TCRdb to between 2022 and 2023). As for the study more broadly: Convalescent patients had a positive SARS-CoV-2 result on nasal swab PCR, and of these patients, nine had mild disease and one had severe disease. In the convalescent cohort there were six males and four females, among whom were two Hispanic individuals, seven Caucasians, two Asians and one multiracial person. Participants received two doses of either the Pfizer-BioNTech BNT162b2 vaccine (n=8) or the Moderna mRNA-1273 vaccine (n=2). Post-COVID blood samples were collected from convalescent patients a median of approximately 93 days after diagnosis, with a range of roughly 35 to 180 days. Post-vaccine blood samples were obtained a median of about 72 days after the second vaccine dose, with a range of roughly 14 to 241 days. Culture stimuli were overlapping spike peptide pools from SARS-CoV-2 and from the common cold coronaviruses HCoV-NL63, HCoV-OC43 and HCoV-229E. Control cultures received a CEFX viral epitope pool as the positive control, an HIV-1 Nef peptide pool as the negative control, or no peptide. In under 13 COVID-19 convalescent patients and a handful of infection-naive healthy vaccine recipients, researchers compared the spike-specific CD4+ TCR repertoire from before mRNA vaccination with the repertoire from after. Broader findings and caveats from the paper: In convalescent patients, a median around 86% of post-vaccine SARS-CoV-2-reactive clones were detected only after vaccination, suggesting vaccine-specific priming. Only a relatively small number of convalescent patients were included in the study, and early timepoints following natural infection were not analyzed. Nearly all vaccine-specific clones in convalescent patients (304 of 307) were mono-reactive for SARS-CoV-2 spike rather than cross-reactive with common cold coronaviruses. The median number of SARS-CoV-2-reactive clonotypes rose from approximately 20 after infection to 30 to 45 after vaccination, but the change was not significant.

Reading the germline V gene gives CDR1 SGHVS and CDR2 FQNEAQ. V was cut back by 4 bases and J by 0 bases, leaving a gap of 9 bases between them. Including the terminal cysteine and phenylalanine, the CDR3 comprises 15 residues. Only the CDR3 portion is preserved as DNA: 45 bases, with reading frame beginning at the first base. The sample's treatment or condition label, in plain terms: roughly ten-day PBMC culture with coronavirus spike peptide pools or control peptides (ViraFEST assay). The ViraFEST assay was used in the study, in which antigen-specific T cells were expanded with peptide pools and expanded clonotypes were subsequently identified by TCR sequencing. The convalescent patients' positive SARS-CoV-2 PCR tests fell between March and December 2020, which was before the Alpha, Beta and Delta variants emerged in the United States. Each well held approximately 2 million PBMCs cultured in IMDM containing roughly 5% human AB serum and roughly 9.7 IU/ml IL-2, with 8.5 to 10 ug/ml peptide pools added. On days 3 and 7, half of the culture medium was replaced with fresh IL-2-containing medium. After around 11 days of culture, CD4+ T cells were isolated by negative selection with the EasySep CD4+ T cell isolation kit. Ficoll-Paque Plus gradient centrifugation was used to isolate PBMCs from whole blood, and the isolated PBMCs were then either used fresh or cryopreserved at -140C. In general, triplicate wells were set up for every culture condition.

Library preparation used PCR. TCR sequencing of DNA from cultured CD4+ T cells used the Oncomine TCR Beta short-read assay at the Johns Hopkins FTIC core. The QIAamp micro DNA kit was used to extract genomic DNA from the cultured CD4+ T cells. Oncomine TCR Beta libraries from cultured CD4+ T cells were pooled with unique dual indexes and sequenced on an Illumina iSeq 100. The authors' pipeline ran thus. Non-productive sequences were removed, and CDR3s not starting with C, not ending with F or W, or shorter than 7 amino acids were discarded. Antigen-specific clonotypes were identified using the MANAFEST web application through comparison of peptide-stimulated wells with reference and other culture wells. An FDR below 0.05, an odds ratio above 5, and a productive frequency above 0.1% in at least two of three replicate wells were required for clones to be considered positive. Clonotypes that were significantly expanded in both SARS-CoV-2 spike wells and at least one common cold coronavirus spike condition were defined as cross-reactive. Using R version 3.6.1, CDR3 homology was evaluated through Levenshtein distances (stringdist) along with unrooted phylogenetic trees (ape). The public sequencing data were trimmed at Q25 with fastp and processed into clonotypes with MiXCR by TCRdb, which kept only in-frame beta chains. One record per CDR3 amino acid sequence lists the most common genes and DNA. The V and J calls were not made by the authors but by TCRdb's processing. The sample table holds around 21,000 distinct CDR3 sequences, of which around 50% were seen once. In total, the top ten clones hold roughly 10% of the sample.

Sequenced material: CD4+ T cells from blood, cultured in vitro. The rearranged segments are TRBV7-8 and TRBJ2-2; a tentative D call is TRBD1 (6 bases match). The TCR was taken from a human donor who had recovered from COVID-19. Here is the DNA: TGTGCCAGCAGCTCCGGGACAACGAACACCGGGGAGCTGTTTTTT. Its product reads: CASSSGTTNTGELFF.